The entry below describes one T cell receptor (beta chain). In the source study's methods: Researchers report that nucleated cell counts were estimated from reference gene primer amplification. Method: immunoSEQ multiplex PCR; TCRdb's copy keeps in-frame clones and lacks some. V, J and clone size derive from that table, while D and trimming were established from the DNA sequence. This sample has more than 95,000 clones, with around 70% found just once. This sample stems from a study of blood T cell repertoires in COVID-19. Study-wide background: The cDNA or gDNA used as material had been derived from T cells, B-cell-depleted T cells, or PBMCs.

The V and J ends lost 5 bases and 6 bases, in that order; junction bases with no gene match: 5. Germline V CDR1 and CDR2: MRHNA, SNTAGT. The CDR3 length is 14 residues. The receptor was derived from a man older than 75 with COVID-19, enrolled during active disease. The V gene is TRBV6-4, the J gene TRBJ1-1; 11 positions agree with TRBD1. Material: peripheral blood. The CDR3: CASSRDRGASEAFF. The CDR3 DNA sequence: TGTGCCAGCAGTAGGGACAGGGGGGCTTCTGAAGCTTTCTTT.